This T cell receptor (beta chain) was recorded in a study of shared clonotypes between healthy human individuals. In regard to this clone: The antigen is undetermined.

TCRdb's copy holds only in-frame clones and misses some; the assay was immunoSEQ multiplex PCR. The sample has 530,000 or so clones, almost 80% seen once. Study-level points and caveats: Donors were few, which limited the genetic and exposure-history diversity represented.

Donors were Caucasian adults residing in Nashville, Tennessee, USA. This CDR3 has 16 amino acids. Trimming removed 0 bases from V and 0 bases from J, with 12 bases in between. Germline V gene lookup returns CDR1 KGHSH and CDR2 LQKENI. The V gene is TRBV18, the J gene TRBJ2-7; no clear D. The source is a woman in her thirties or forties in good health. Some clones in this sample may be carry-over from other donors' samples. Sequenced sample: PBMCs. In nucleotides, the CDR3 is TGTGCCAGCTCACCACCGTCGGGTGAAAGCTCCTACGAGCAGTACTTC. As protein: CASSPPSGESSYEQYF.